This T cell receptor (beta chain) was sequenced during a study of shared clonotypes between healthy human individuals. CDR1 is SGHRS and CDR2 is YFSETQ in the germline V gene. The CDR3 spans 16 residues. Using immunoSEQ multiplex PCR, the repertoire was profiled, and TCRdb retains in-frame clones only, with some absent. Of 2,500,000 or so clones in the sample, 92% were seen once. The genes are TRBV5-1 and TRBJ2-5; TRBD2 agrees at 15 bases. The DNA end favors TRBJ2-7, so the J call may be wrong. This sequence was found in a young man in good health. Some clones in this sample may be carry-over from other donors' samples. Sequencing was done on a sample of naive CD4+ T cells from PBMCs. Noted subset: CD45RA+ positively selected. CDR3 region: CASSPGLAGGTYEQYF. Here the CDR3 DNA reads TGCGCCAGCAGCCCGGGACTAGCGGGAGGAACCTACGAGCAGTACTTC.